The 21 T cell receptor beta chains given below trace back to one sample, sequenced in a study of molecular identifiers for immune sequencing clone quantification. TCRdb re-analysed the PCR reads in MiXCR, keeping a single row per CDR3 protein. This repertoire shows about half a million distinct CDR3 sequences, about a quarter found once; its top ten account for 0.7% to 0.9%. Sequencing used naive CD8+ T cells from blood, with Jurkat cell RNA spiked in. This sample's subset: FACS-sorted CD8+CD4-CCR7+CD45RA+ naive T cells. The receptors were gathered from a human donor in good health. Some libraries in this study had Jurkat cell RNA spiked in.

There are many counts of this clonotype. V is TRBV6-6 and J is TRBJ2-5; the match to TRBD2 covers 10 bases. CDR1 and CDR2 from the germline V gene are MNHNY and SVGAGI (reference sequence). This CDR3 contains 19 residues. V shed 5 bases, J shed 0 bases, and the junction held 15 bases outside the gene matches. CDR3 amino acids: CASSTSGNASPLNQETQYF. The CDR3 DNA is TGTGCCAGCAGTACTAGCGGGAACGCGTCTCCCCTGAACCAAGAGACCCAGTACTTC.

There are a few counts of this clonotype. The CDR3 coding sequence is TGTGCCAGCAGTTTTTTGGTGGGGAACACCGGGGAGCTGTTTTTT. Translating gives CASSFLVGNTGELFF. This rearrangement joins TRBV28 to TRBJ2-2, with D unclear. V was cut by 3 bases and J by 1 base, with 9 bases left in between. The germline V gene encodes CDR1 MDHEN and CDR2 SYDVKM. CDR3 length: 15 amino acids.

This clonotype was counted a few times. The chain is built from TRBV7-9 and TRBJ2-7, with D tentatively TRBD1 (6 bases). V was pared by 4 bases and J by 2 bases, with 12 bases between. The length of the CDR3 is 14 residues. Germline values: CDR1 SEHNR, CDR2 FQNEAQ (reference sequence). The CDR3 here is CASSSTWTAYEQYF. The CDR3 region has the DNA TGTGCCAGCAGCTCGACTTGGACAGCCTACGAGCAGTACTTC.

CDR3 sequence: CASSLVTDHSPLHF. In DNA form, the CDR3 reads TGTGCCAGCAGCTTAGTGACGGACCATTCACCCCTCCACTTT. The chain links TRBV13 to TRBJ1-6, with no clear D. Trimming left V 1 base short and J 8 bases short, with 9 bases between. The CDR3 is 14 residues long. Germline loops: CDR1 PRHDT, CDR2 FYEKMQ (reference sequence). The variable domain in full, completed from reference TRBV13 and TRBJ1-6, reads AAGVIQSPRHLIKEKRETATLKCYPIPRHDTVYWYQQGPGQDPQFLISFYEKMQSDKGSIPDRFSAQQFSDYHSELNMSSLELGDSALYFCASSLVTDHSPLHFGNGTRLTVT.

The table lists this clonotype with a few counts. The chain is built from TRBV4-3 and TRBJ2-7, with 7 bases that match TRBD2. Looked up from germline, CDR1 is LGHNA and CDR2 is YSLEER. This CDR3 comprises 19 residues. The J segment lost 4 bases and the V segment lost 3 bases, leaving 21 bases of the junction unmatched. The CDR3 here is CASSQHAAGRDLGDYEQYF. CDR3 in DNA: TGCGCCAGCAGCCAGCATGCAGCGGGGAGAGATTTAGGGGATTACGAGCAGTACTTC.

This clonotype was counted between two and nine times. The chain couples TRBV4-1 to TRBJ1-1; 7 bases align to TRBD1. Germline CDR1 is MGHRA and CDR2 is YSYEKL. V lost 0 bases to trimming and J lost 5 bases; unmatched junction nucleotides: 6. The CDR3 has 15 amino acids. The CDR3 DNA reads as TGCGCCAGCAGCCAAGAAATAACAGGGGATACTGAAGCTTTCTTT. Its protein is CASSQEITGDTEAFF.

This chain links TRBV6-5 with TRBJ2-7; the D gene is possibly TRBD2 (5 bases). The CDR3 extends over 14 amino acids. Germline V gives CDR1 MNHEY, CDR2 SVGAGI. Deletions cut 6 bases from V and 7 bases from J, with 19 bases between. The DNA of the CDR3 is TGTGCCAGCAGCCCCCGGGGTTCTATCCGGGAGCAGTACTTC. Translation gives CASSPRGSIREQYF.

This clonotype was recorded at least ten times. The J gene is TRBJ1-2, the V gene TRBV5-6; no clear D. V shed 0 bases and J shed 4 bases, with 16 bases lying between them. This CDR3 comprises 16 residues. Germline lookup yields CDR1 SGHDT and CDR2 YYEEEE. In DNA form, the CDR3 reads TGTGCCAGCAGCTTGGCCACTGTCGAAGTCCTCTATGGCTACACCTTC. Translated: CASSLATVEVLYGYTF.

This clonotype was recorded at least ten times. V and J are TRBV20-1 and TRBJ2-5; a possible D gene is TRBD1 (6 bases). Germline V lookup: CDR1 DFQATT, CDR2 SNEGSKA (reference sequence). The CDR3 is 12 amino acids. Trimming removed 3 bases from V and 5 bases from J, with 10 bases in between. Here the CDR3 reads CSASRQGETQYF. CDR3 in DNA: TGCAGTGCTAGTCGGCAGGGGGAGACCCAGTACTTC.

The CDR3 here is CASSLSRDRVPEEQYF. CDR3 nucleotide sequence: TGTGCCAGCAGTCTCTCCCGGGACAGAGTTCCGGAAGAGCAGTACTTC. The chain employs TRBV27 and TRBJ2-7, with TRBD1 matching over 7 bases. Germline CDR1 MNHEY, CDR2 SMNVEV (reference sequence). With 5 bases clipped from V and 7 bases from J, the junction kept 17 bases outside the gene matches. This CDR3 has 16 residues.

There are a few counts of this clonotype. The chain combines TRBV11-2 with TRBJ2-7; D tentatively fits TRBD1 or TRBD2 (5 bases each). From germline, CDR1 is SGHAT and CDR2 FQNNGV. V was pared by 1 base and J by 2 bases, with 18 bases between. CDR3 length: 17 residues. The CDR3 protein is CASSLGPGALFTYEQYF. The CDR3 coding sequence is TGTGCCAGCAGCTTAGGACCCGGGGCCCTATTCACCTACGAGCAGTACTTC.

In DNA form, the CDR3 reads TGTGCCAGCAGCTTAGACACGCAATCCCCCGGAGCTTTCTTT. Translated, it gives CASSLDTQSPGAFF. The chain carries TRBV7-8 and TRBJ1-1; D is undetermined. From germline, CDR1 is SGHVS and CDR2 FQNEAQ. The CDR3 extends over 14 amino acids. The V end was cut by 1 base, the J end by 10 bases, with 16 bases between.

The V and J genes are TRBV15 and TRBJ2-1, with TRBD2 identical over 8 bases. The CDR3 has 15 amino acids. CDR1 is LNHNV, CDR2 YYDKDF, per germline (reference sequence). The V gene end was trimmed by 9 bases and the J gene end by 5 bases; junction bases not matched to a gene: 12. The CDR3 sequence: CATGVETSGHNEQFF. The DNA for the CDR3 is TGTGCCACAGGGGTTGAAACTAGCGGCCACAATGAGCAGTTCTTC.

This clonotype was counted only a few times. The gene calls are TRBV7-2 and TRBJ2-5; 9 nucleotides match TRBD2. Trimming removed 5 bases from V and 1 base from J; junction bases left unmatched: 2. The CDR3 loop spans 14 amino acids. Per germline, CDR1 SGHTA and CDR2 FQGNSA. The CDR3 region is CASSATSGQETQYF. The DNA of the CDR3 is TGTGCCAGCAGCGCGACTAGCGGCCAAGAGACCCAGTACTTC.

This chain connects TRBV13 to TRBJ2-5; D is tentatively TRBD1 or TRBD2 (5 bases each). CDR1 is PRHDT, CDR2 FYEKMQ, per germline (reference sequence). The CDR3 has 15 amino acids. Trimming shortened V by 0 bases and J by 2 bases, and 10 bases separated the two germline ends. The DNA of the CDR3 is TGTGCCAGCAGCTTAGGGGGGGAACTACAAGAGACCCAGTACTTC. As protein: CASSLGGELQETQYF.

The sample holds a few counts of this clonotype. One end of the junction does not line up with germline, which may come from a read error. The CDR3 bases are TGTGCCAGCAGCCTAGGAGGGTACCAAGCCTCCAATGAGCAGTTCTTC. The encoded protein is CASSLGGYQASNEQFF. The gene calls are TRBV13 and TRBJ2-1, with D perhaps matching TRBD2 (6 bases). The CDR3 totals 16 residues. The germline gives CDR1 PRHDT, CDR2 FYEKMQ (reference sequence). Together with reference TRBV13 and TRBJ2-1, the CDR3 gives the full variable domain: AAGVIQSPRHLIKEKRETATLKCYPIPRHDTVYWYQQGPGQDPQFLISFYEKMQSDKGSIPDRFSAQQFSDYHSELNMSSLELGDSALYFCASSLGGYQASNEQFFGPGTRLTVL.

This clonotype has a handful of counts. The V gene is TRBV28, the J gene TRBJ2-1; D possibly uses TRBD1 or TRBD2 (6 bases each). This CDR3 contains 15 residues. V shed 5 bases and J shed 2 bases, with 13 bases lying between them. Per germline, CDR1 MDHEN and CDR2 SYDVKM. The CDR3 here is CASSPGGGPYNEQFF. The CDR3 nucleotides read TGTGCCAGCAGTCCCGGAGGGGGTCCCTACAATGAGCAGTTCTTC.

In this sample, this clonotype turned up many times. V and J are TRBV7-2 and TRBJ2-3; perhaps D is TRBD1 or TRBD2 (5 bases each). Trimming took 4 bases from V and 2 from J, leaving 13 bases between them. This CDR3 region has 15 residues. The germline CDR1 and CDR2 sequences are SGHTA and FQGNSA. The CDR3 DNA reads as TGTGCCAGCAGCTCCGGTCTGGGGACCACAGATACGCAGTATTTT. Translating it yields CASSSGLGTTDTQYF.

The chain has TRBV4-1 and TRBJ2-7; TRBD1 agrees at 8 bases. This CDR3 is built from 17 residues. Germline V CDR1 and CDR2: MGHRA, YSYEKL. Unmatched junction bases numbered 10, after V lost 0 bases and J lost 3 bases. The CDR3 DNA is TGCGCCAGCAGCCAAGAGTCGTCCCAGGGGGCCCTCTACGAGCAGTACTTC. It specifies CASSQESSQGALYEQYF.

To note about this clonotype: It may be a read error: a sequence one base away is much more abundant. The chain has TRBV29-1 and TRBJ1-2; TRBD1 is a possible D gene (6 bases). Germline values: CDR1 SQVTM, CDR2 ANQGSEA. This CDR3 is built from 12 residues. CDR3 protein: CRVRQADYGYTF. The CDR3 DNA reads as TGCCGCGTAAGACAGGCCGACTATGGCTACACCTTC.

The chain joins TRBV5-1 to TRBJ2-5, with 8 bases fitting TRBD1. J was trimmed by 5 bases and V by 4 bases; bases with no gene match: 13. Germline values: CDR1 SGHRS, CDR2 YFSETQ. The CDR3 contains 16 residues. CDR3 sequence: CASSVTGVDSVETQYF. CDR3 coding DNA: TGCGCCAGCAGCGTGACAGGGGTCGATAGTGTGGAGACCCAGTACTTC.